The 16 T cell receptor beta chains listed next were all sequenced from one sample in a study of Ad26.COV2.S vaccination and SARS-CoV-2 variants. Some clones are missing from TCRdb's copy, which holds only in-frame ones; the method was immunoSEQ multiplex PCR. The sample has more than 300,000 clones, 86% seen once. Treatment noted: 15 to 20 received Ad26.COV2.S at low or high dose, single or two shots; roughly 5 received placebo; per-sample allocation not given. Sampling was done on day 63 after the first vaccine or placebo injection. The sample was peripheral blood, taken in a trial of Ad26.COV2.S vaccine versus placebo. The source is a person between 18 and 60 years old who received the Ad26.COV2.S COVID-19 vaccine or a placebo.

The genes are TRBV20-1 and TRBJ1-4; D not certain. V lost 3 bases and J 4 bases, leaving 9 bases between the germline ends. CDR3 length: 13 amino acids. Germline CDR1 DFQATT, CDR2 SNEGSKA (reference sequence). Here the CDR3 DNA reads TGCAGTGCTAGTGCACAGCTTAATGAAAAACTGTTTTTT. Amino acids: CSASAQLNEKLFF.

The rearrangement uses TRBV5-1 and TRBJ2-1; 9 nucleotides line up with TRBD1. Germline V gives CDR1 SGHRS, CDR2 YFSETQ. The CDR3 contains 17 residues. The trim removed 1 base at V and 9 bases at J, leaving 14 bases unmatched. Here the CDR3 DNA reads TGCGCCAGCAGCTTGAGGTCCCCGGGACAGGGAGTGAGTGAGCAGTTCTTC. It specifies CASSLRSPGQGVSEQFF.

The gene calls are TRBV11-2 and TRBJ2-1, with D perhaps TRBD1 or TRBD2 (5 bases each). Between the trimmed V and J ends, which lost 6 bases and 5 bases, there was a span of 14 bases. There are 14 residues in the CDR3. CDR1 SGHAT and CDR2 FQNNGV come from the germline V gene. CDR3 in DNA: TGTGCCAGCAGGTGGGGGACGGTTAACAATGAGCAGTTCTTC. It encodes CASRWGTVNNEQFF.

The V call is TRBV5-8, the J call TRBJ2-5, with 9 bases lining up with TRBD2. This CDR3 is 15 amino acids long. J gave up 5 bases and V 4 bases, and 9 bases lay outside the gene matches. Germline V lookup: CDR1 SGHTS, CDR2 YDEGEE. CDR3 DNA: TGTGCCAGCAGCCGCCCGAGGAGCGGGGGGGAGACCCAGTACTTC. Its translation: CASSRPRSGGETQYF.

CDR3: CASSAPGEGGATGELFF. The CDR3 DNA sequence: TGTGCCAGCAGCGCCCCGGGGGAGGGCGGGGCCACGGGGGAGCTGTTTTTT. This chain links TRBV9 with TRBJ2-2, with 7 bases identical to TRBD2. Germline CDR1 is SGDLS and CDR2 is YYNGEE. The CDR3 is 17 amino acids. The V segment lost 3 bases and the J segment 8 bases; nucleotides outside the gene matches: 16.

This clone was seen only a few times. This chain uses TRBV5-5 with TRBJ2-2, with D uncertain. Trimming took 6 bases from V and 0 from J, leaving 21 bases between them. From germline, CDR1 is SGHKS and CDR2 YYEKEE (reference sequence). This CDR3 has 18 residues. CDR3 nucleotides: TGTGCCAGCATAATAGCCATCGGGCAGGCCGCGAACACCGGGGAGCTGTTTTTT. Translated: CASIIAIGQAANTGELFF.

The J gene is TRBJ2-5, the V gene TRBV6-5; 7 bases are shared with TRBD2. CDR1 is MNHEY and CDR2 is SVGAGI in the germline V gene. The CDR3 consists of 13 residues. The ends lost 7 bases at V and 3 bases at J; junction bases unmatched: 5. This CDR3 is CASTGLDKETQYF. CDR3 nucleotide sequence: TGTGCCAGCACCGGACTAGATAAAGAGACCCAGTACTTC.

The rearrangement joins TRBV27 to TRBJ2-7; D is possibly TRBD1 (5 bases). The CDR3 is 15 residues long. The V end was cut by 0 bases, the J end by 2 bases, with 11 bases between. Germline values: CDR1 MNHEY, CDR2 SMNVEV (reference sequence). CDR3: CASSLSPRAAYEQYF. CDR3 in DNA: TGTGCCAGCAGTTTATCTCCCAGGGCCGCCTACGAGCAGTACTTC.

CDR3 protein: CASSLGDRIYGYTF. In DNA, the CDR3 is TGCGCCAGCAGCCTCGGGGACAGAATCTATGGCTACACCTTC. The chain uses TRBV5-1 and TRBJ1-2, with TRBD1 matching 7 bases. The V segment lost 4 bases and the J segment 4 bases; nucleotides outside the gene matches: 7. CDR1 and CDR2 from the germline V gene are SGHRS and YFSETQ. The CDR3 has 14 amino acids.

The rearrangement links TRBV18 to TRBJ1-5; no reliable D call. The V end lost 0 bases, the J end lost 9 bases, and 15 bases lay between the germline ends. CDR3 length: 15 amino acids. The germline V gene has CDR1 KGHSH and CDR2 LQKENI. CDR3 sequence: CASSPPGPEWGPQHF. CDR3 nucleotide sequence: TGTGCCAGCTCACCACCGGGCCCCGAGTGGGGGCCCCAGCATTTT.

This clone has just one count. The V and J genes are TRBV6-5 and TRBJ2-1; D call uncertain. This CDR3 is 13 amino acids long. CDR1 and CDR2 (germline): MNHEY, SVGAGI. Trimming left V 0 bases short and J 12 bases short, with 12 bases between. The CDR3 sequence: CASSYSPLAPQFF. Written as DNA, the CDR3 is TGTGCCAGCAGTTACTCCCCCTTGGCTCCGCAGTTCTTC.

V usage is TRBV7-2 and J usage is TRBJ2-3; no definite D call. Per germline, CDR1 SGHTA and CDR2 FQGNSA. This CDR3 comprises 13 residues. V was cut by 1 base and J by 5 bases, with 7 bases left in between. In DNA, the CDR3 is TGTGCCAGCAGCTTAGGGATGGGAGATACGCAGTATTTT. Its protein is CASSLGMGDTQYF. Using reference TRBV7-2 and TRBJ2-3 for the parts outside the CDR3, the full variable domain is GAGVSQSPSNKVTEKGKDVELRCDPISGHTALYWYRQSLGQGLEFLIYFQGNSAPDKSGLPSDRFSAERTGGSVSTLTIQRTQQEDSAVYLCASSLGMGDTQYFGPGTRLTVL.

The chain recombines TRBV5-1 with TRBJ2-7; tentatively, D is TRBD2 (5 bases). Deletions cut 2 bases from V and 3 bases from J, with 15 bases between. CDR3 size: 15 residues. Germline CDR1 reads SGHRS; CDR2 reads YFSETQ. The chain's CDR3 is CASSLERTPGYEQYF. In nucleotides, the CDR3 is TGCGCCAGCAGCTTAGAACGGACTCCGGGCTACGAGCAGTACTTC.

The chain uses TRBV7-2 and TRBJ2-3; 8 nucleotides line up with TRBD2. This CDR3 region has 14 residues. The germline V gene encodes CDR1 SGHTA and CDR2 FQGNSA. V lost 2 bases and J lost 4; bases outside the gene matches: 2. CDR3 in amino acids: CASSLSGGADTQYF. The CDR3 DNA reads as TGTGCCAGCAGCTTAAGCGGGGGCGCAGATACGCAGTATTTT.

The V and J genes are TRBV5-1 and TRBJ2-1; 7 nucleotides match TRBD1. The CDR3 spans 18 residues. Germline-derived CDR1 and CDR2 are SGHRS and YFSETQ. Trimming took 0 bases from V and 0 from J; bases not matched to a gene: 9. The CDR3 DNA sequence: TGCGCCAGCAGCTTGGTTTTGGGACAGAAAATCTCCTACAATGAGCAGTTCTTC. Protein sequence: CASSLVLGQKISYNEQFF.

The V gene is TRBV23-1, the J gene TRBJ2-3; 8 positions match TRBD2. TRBV23-1 is recorded as an ORF, its role being uncertain. The CDR3 loop spans 18 amino acids. V gave up 3 bases and J gave up 1 base; unmatched junction bases: 12. CDR3 residues: CASSHPIVKRGRTDTQYF. The CDR3 DNA sequence: TGCGCCAGCAGTCACCCCATAGTCAAGCGGGGGCGCACAGATACGCAGTATTTT.